A single sample is the source of the 21 T cell receptor beta chains below, sequenced in a study of neurological immune-mediated disorders. Time point specified: longitudinal time-point 3. TCRdb called the 5' RACE reads again in MiXCR, with one record for every CDR3 protein. The sample includes some 89,000 distinct CDR3 sequences, approximately 4.6% seen only once; the top ten take about 5.7%. The specimen was PBMCs. Every receptor here comes from a woman in her sixties with multiple sclerosis.

This clonotype occurred many times. The gene calls are TRBV5-1 and TRBJ1-6; D unclear. The CDR3 extends over 14 amino acids. V gave up 0 bases and J gave up 10 bases, with 11 bases separating them. CDR1 and CDR2 (germline): SGHRS, YFSETQ. CDR3 in amino acids: CASSLEPDRSPLHF. The CDR3 coding sequence is TGCGCCAGCAGCTTGGAGCCAGACCGGTCACCCCTCCACTTT.

There are many counts of this clonotype. This sequence joins TRBV5-1 and TRBJ2-7; D remains ambiguous. Trimming took off 3 bases at V and 3 bases at J, with 13 bases between the two ends. CDR1 and CDR2 (germline): SGHRS, YFSETQ. This CDR3 region has 14 residues. CDR3 nucleotides: TGCGCCAGCAGCTCACGGGCCACCGACTACGAGCAGTACTTC. The encoded protein is CASSSRATDYEQYF.

This clonotype appeared many times. The V call is TRBV6-5, the J call TRBJ1-6; the D is unclear. Germline assignment: CDR1 MNHEY and CDR2 SVGAGI. V lost 0 bases to trimming and J lost 7 bases, with 10 bases between them. The CDR3 is 15 amino acids. The CDR3 loop is CASSYSGSGNSPLHF. CDR3 in DNA: TGTGCCAGCAGTTACTCAGGGAGTGGAAATTCACCCCTCCACTTT.

This clonotype appeared many times. V usage is TRBV5-8 and J usage is TRBJ1-2; D is uncertain. With 0 bases removed from V and 4 bases from J, the gap between germline ends came to 10 bases. From germline, CDR1 is SGHTS and CDR2 YDEGEE. The CDR3 sequence is 14 residues long. In DNA form, the CDR3 reads TGTGCCAGCAGCTTGGAAAGGATTGGCTATGGCTACACCTTC. Translation: CASSLERIGYGYTF.

This clonotype was found many times. V and J are TRBV7-9 and TRBJ1-2, with D unclear. Trimming shortened V by 5 bases and J by 7 bases, and 8 bases separated the two germline ends. There are 11 residues in the CDR3. CDR1 and CDR2 (germline): SEHNR, FQNEAQ (reference sequence). The CDR3 nucleotides are TGTGCCAGCAGCGCTCTAGGTGGCTACACCTTC. Its translation: CASSALGGYTF.

This clonotype was counted at least ten times. V usage is TRBV7-2 and J usage is TRBJ1-5; D is ambiguous. The CDR3 has 16 residues. From germline, CDR1 is SGHTA and CDR2 FQGNSA. Trimming took 2 bases from V and 2 from J, leaving 13 bases between them. CDR3 sequence: CASSLQTGVGNQPQHF. The CDR3 nucleotides are TGTGCCAGCAGCTTACAAACGGGAGTTGGCAATCAGCCCCAGCATTTT.

This clonotype has ten or more counts. The chain joins TRBV5-1 to TRBJ1-4; 7 bases fit TRBD1. Germline V gene data show CDR1 as SGHRS and CDR2 as YFSETQ. The CDR3 is 18 amino acids. Trimming removed 4 bases from V and 7 bases from J; junction bases left unmatched: 19. CDR3 bases: TGCGCCAGCAGCCGCCACCCATTTCGCCGGGACAGCCTTGAAAAACTGTTTTTT. Its translation is CASSRHPFRRDSLEKLFF.

This clonotype was observed many times. The chain combines TRBV7-8 with TRBJ1-3, with D unresolved. Germline lookup yields CDR1 SGHVS and CDR2 FQNEAQ. The CDR3 consists of 16 residues. V shed 4 bases and J shed 0 bases, with 13 bases lying between them. In DNA, the CDR3 is TGTGCCAGCAGCTCAAGGACGACCACCTCTGGAAACACCATATATTTT. This sequence encodes CASSSRTTTSGNTIYF.

This clonotype was counted many times. The chain combines TRBV7-2 with TRBJ2-1, with D unclear. Trimming stripped 0 bases from V and 7 bases from J, with 10 bases between. CDR1 is SGHTA, CDR2 FQGNSA, per germline. The CDR3 is 14 amino acids. The CDR3 DNA reads TGTGCCAGCAGCTTAGCCCTCGTGGCGAATGAGCAGTTCTTC. As protein: CASSLALVANEQFF.

This clonotype was observed at least ten times. This chain connects TRBV20-1 to TRBJ2-3; no clear D. The germline CDR1 and CDR2 sequences are DFQATT and SNEGSKA (reference sequence). The CDR3 is 15 amino acids. Trimming cost V 3 bases and J 1 base, with 14 bases left between them. Here the CDR3 DNA reads TGCAGTGCTAGCCCCGATATTGGAGGCACAGATACGCAGTATTTT. Protein sequence: CSASPDIGGTDTQYF.

This clonotype was observed at least ten times. This chain joins TRBV3-1 and TRBJ2-1; unclear D gene. This CDR3 is 13 amino acids long. V gave up 1 base and J gave up 7 bases, with 8 bases separating them. Germline CDR1 reads LGHDT; CDR2 reads YNNKEL (reference sequence). For the CDR3, the DNA is TGTGCCAGCAGCCAAGGGACCACGAATGAGCAGTTCTTC. Its protein is CASSQGTTNEQFF.

In its sample, this clonotype was seen many times. This chain joins TRBV5-1 and TRBJ2-2; D may be TRBD1 or TRBD2 (5 bases each). CDR1 is SGHRS, CDR2 YFSETQ, per germline. Trimming shortened V by 6 bases and J by 4 bases, and 16 bases separated the two germline ends. This CDR3 has 15 residues. The CDR3 protein is CASTLLPGSTGELFF. CDR3 nucleotides: TGCGCCAGCACCCTTCTTCCAGGGAGCACCGGGGAGCTGTTTTTT.

This clonotype was detected many times. The chain has TRBV6-5 and TRBJ2-3; D is ambiguous. Germline values: CDR1 MNHEY, CDR2 SVGAGI. The CDR3 spans 18 residues. Trimming pared 0 bases from V and 2 bases from J, leaving 18 bases between. CDR3 in amino acids: CASSYSLGEGNPTDTQYF. Here the CDR3 DNA reads TGTGCCAGCAGTTACTCCCTTGGGGAAGGCAACCCCACAGATACGCAGTATTTT.

This clonotype was detected ten times or more. V gene TRBV7-9 combines with J gene TRBJ1-3; D perhaps matches TRBD1 (6 bases). CDR1 and CDR2 (germline): SEHNR, FQNEAQ (reference sequence). The CDR3 spans 15 residues. V lost 1 base to trimming and J lost 0 bases, with 7 bases between them. The CDR3 DNA follows: TGTGCCAGCAGCTTAGGGGACAACTCTGGAAACACCATATATTTT. It translates to CASSLGDNSGNTIYF.

This clonotype was seen many times. V is TRBV28 and J is TRBJ2-3; 10 nucleotides align to TRBD1. J gave up 4 bases and V 2 bases, and 6 bases lay outside the gene matches. The germline V gene encodes CDR1 MDHEN and CDR2 SYDVKM. The CDR3 extends over 16 amino acids. The CDR3 loop reads CASSLDRGPGPDTQYF. Written as DNA, the CDR3 is TGTGCCAGCAGTTTAGACAGGGGGCCCGGCCCAGATACGCAGTATTTT.

This clonotype was seen many times. This chain connects TRBV5-8 to TRBJ2-1; 7 bases line up with TRBD1. The CDR3 runs to 15 residues. The V gene end was trimmed by 4 bases and the J gene end by 5 bases; junction bases not matched to a gene: 9. CDR1 is SGHTS, CDR2 YDEGEE, per germline. CDR3 coding DNA: TGTGCCAGCAGCCAACCGGGACAGAGACACAATGAGCAGTTCTTC. This gives the protein CASSQPGQRHNEQFF.

This clonotype occurred many times. The rearrangement links TRBV4-2 to TRBJ2-7; D ambiguous. This CDR3 is built from 15 residues. Trimming took 0 bases from V and 0 from J, leaving 9 bases between them. Looked up from germline, CDR1 is LGHNA and CDR2 is YNFKEQ. Written as DNA, the CDR3 is TGTGCCAGCAGCCAAGAACCGGCTAGCTCCTACGAGCAGTACTTC. Protein: CASSQEPASSYEQYF.

This clonotype was observed many times. The rearrangement links TRBV28 to TRBJ2-5; 8 bases are shared with TRBD2. V dropped 2 bases and J dropped 5; count of bases not matched to a gene: 7. Germline V gene lookup returns CDR1 MDHEN and CDR2 SYDVKM. The CDR3 runs 15 residues. The CDR3 DNA reads as TGTGCCAGCAGTTTAGGCGGCGGGGGGCGGGAGACCCAGTACTTC. Translating gives CASSLGGGGRETQYF. The variable domain in full, completed from reference TRBV28 and TRBJ2-5, reads DVKVTQSSRYLVKRTGEKVFLECVQDMDHENMFWYRQDPGLGLRLIYFSYDVKMKEKGDIPEGYSVSREKKERFSLILESASTNQTSMYLCASSLGGGGRETQYFGPGTRLLVL.

This clonotype was seen at least ten times. The chain recombines TRBV15 with TRBJ2-5; D is ambiguous. CDR3 length equals 14 residues. Germline loops: CDR1 LNHNV, CDR2 YYDKDF (reference sequence). V dropped 0 bases and J dropped 5 bases, with 10 bases sitting between them. The CDR3 here is CATSRDKGSETQYF. CDR3 in DNA: TGTGCCACCAGCAGAGATAAGGGTTCCGAGACCCAGTACTTC.

The sample holds many counts of this clonotype. V and J are TRBV7-8 and TRBJ1-1; 8 bases agree with TRBD1. Germline V gives CDR1 SGHVS, CDR2 FQNEAQ. This CDR3 comprises 16 residues. The V segment lost 1 base and the J segment 5 bases; nucleotides outside the gene matches: 9. The CDR3 is CASSLVGRGRDTEAFF. The CDR3 nucleotides are TGTGCCAGCAGCTTAGTAGGCAGGGGGCGCGATACTGAAGCTTTCTTT.

This clonotype was found many times. The chain employs TRBV5-1 and TRBJ1-4; D gene unclear. Trimming removed 0 bases at V and 4 bases at J, with 7 bases between. CDR3 length: 14 amino acids. In germline, CDR1 is SGHRS, CDR2 YFSETQ. The CDR3 reads CASSLVPSNEKLFF. The DNA for the CDR3 is TGCGCCAGCAGCTTGGTCCCGAGTAATGAAAAACTGTTTTTT.